A single sample gave rise to the 15 T cell receptor beta chains below, sequenced in a study of CD8 T cells in ankylosing spondylitis. MiXCR, applied by TCRdb to the 5' RACE reads, yields one record per CDR3 protein. The sample lists 350,000 or so distinct CDR3 sequences, 14% to 15% occurring once. The sample taken for sequencing was blood, either unsorted or a sorted T cell fraction (not recorded which). The receptors here all came from a male donor with ankylosing spondylitis or in good health (not recorded which).

This chain uses TRBV6-1 with TRBJ2-7, with 10 nucleotides matching TRBD2. Trimming cost V 8 bases and J 2 bases; bases outside gene matches: 6. Germline V gene data show CDR1 as MNHNS and CDR2 as SASEGT. The CDR3 is 14 amino acids. The CDR3 region is CASGRTSGTYEQYF. The CDR3 nucleotides are TGTGCCAGCGGGCGGACTAGCGGAACCTACGAGCAGTACTTC.

The rearrangement joins TRBV18 to TRBJ2-3, with 8 bases lining up with TRBD2. The CDR3 spans 16 residues. Germline CDR1 is KGHSH and CDR2 is LQKENI. V dropped 5 bases and J dropped 0; count of bases not matched to a gene: 7. Written as DNA, the CDR3 is TGTGCCAGCTCAATCACTAGCGGTACTAGCACAGATACGCAGTATTTT. This translates into CASSITSGTSTDTQYF.

This clonotype has only a few counts. The V call is TRBV12-3 or TRBV12-4, the J call TRBJ2-4, with 11 bases identical to TRBD2. The length of the CDR3 is 17 residues. J was trimmed by 8 bases and V by 5 bases; bases with no gene match: 14. The CDR3 loop is CASSPGLAVSPRDIQYF. The CDR3 nucleotides read TGTGCCAGCAGTCCGGGACTAGCGGTTTCGCCGAGGGACATTCAGTACTTC.

A few counts support this clonotype. The chain joins TRBV29-1 to TRBJ2-7; 8 bases match TRBD1. Germline CDR1 reads SQVTM; CDR2 reads ANQGSEA. The CDR3 runs 14 residues. With 6 bases clipped from V and 1 base from J, the junction kept 8 bases outside the gene matches. The CDR3 loop reads CSVQTYRGSYEQYF. In DNA, the CDR3 is TGCAGCGTCCAAACCTACAGGGGGTCCTACGAGCAGTACTTC.

The chain has TRBV4-1 and TRBJ2-7; 14 positions agree with TRBD2. V lost 2 bases and J lost 0; bases outside the gene matches: 12. The CDR3 covers 20 residues. Germline V gives CDR1 MGHRA, CDR2 YSYEKL. The CDR3 loop is CASSQPPGLAGGRSSYEQYF. CDR3 nucleotides: TGCGCCAGCAGCCAACCACCCGGACTAGCGGGGGGTCGTAGCTCCTACGAGCAGTACTTC.

This clonotype was seen a handful of times. CDR3 nucleotide sequence: TGTGCCAGCAGCCGATCGGGACTGTCGACATATGGCTACACCTTC. Translated, it gives CASSRSGLSTYGYTF. This sequence joins TRBV14 and TRBJ1-2; weak D call: TRBD1 (5 bases). The length of the CDR3 is 15 residues. Germline loops: CDR1 SGHDN, CDR2 FVKESK. V was cut by 4 bases and J by 5 bases, with 17 bases left in between.

This clonotype was seen a handful of times. V usage is TRBV21-1 and J usage is TRBJ2-1; the D call in the table, TRBD1, was not verified against the DNA. TRBV21-1 is termed a pseudogene. There are 12 residues in the CDR3. The chain's CDR3 is CARPGPRHEQFF. The CDR3 region has the DNA TGTGCCAGGCCGGGACCTCGGCATGAGCAGTTCTTC.

The sample holds many counts of this clonotype. The CDR3 DNA reads as TGTGCCTGGAAATTACCCCAACAGGGGCTCGAGCAGTACTTC. Its translation is CAWKLPQQGLEQYF. The chain employs TRBV30 and TRBJ2-7, with 7 positions matching TRBD1. The CDR3 loop spans 14 amino acids. Germline assignment: CDR1 GTSNPN and CDR2 SVGIG (reference sequence). The V gene end was trimmed by 4 bases and the J gene end by 6 bases; junction bases not matched to a gene: 12.

This clonotype showed up just a few times. The chain joins TRBV5-1 to TRBJ2-2; D not certain. V was clipped by 4 bases and J by 3 bases, with 10 bases between them. CDR1 is SGHRS and CDR2 is YFSETQ in the germline V gene. This CDR3 contains 14 residues. The CDR3 DNA sequence: TGCGCCAGCAGCCCACGACTGGACACCGGGGAGCTGTTTTTT. Amino acids: CASSPRLDTGELFF.

In this sample, this clonotype turned up a few times. This CDR3 reads CASTSGVHEQYF. DNA for the CDR3: TGTGCCAGCACCTCGGGAGTCCACGAGCAGTACTTC. The rearrangement joins TRBV6-5 to TRBJ2-7, with D perhaps TRBD2 (6 bases). Germline CDR1 and CDR2: MNHEY and SVGAGI. Trimming removed 7 bases from V and 5 bases from J, with 12 bases in between. The CDR3 has 12 amino acids.

The V gene is TRBV3-1, the J gene TRBJ2-1; D possibly corresponds to TRBD1 (7 bases). The CDR3 length is 15 residues. Trimming pared 5 bases from V and 5 bases from J, leaving 16 bases between. From germline, CDR1 is LGHDT and CDR2 YNNKEL (reference sequence). CDR3 bases: TGTGCCAGCAGCAATCGCTCCAGGGGGGACAATGAGCAGTTCTTC. It is translated as CASSNRSRGDNEQFF.

This clonotype was recorded at least ten times. V and J are TRBV4-1 and TRBJ1-5; D perhaps matches TRBD1 (5 bases). This CDR3 comprises 17 residues. Trimming left V 2 bases short and J 7 bases short, with 21 bases between. CDR1 and CDR2 (germline): MGHRA, YSYEKL. CDR3 sequence reads: CASSQTLSQGGEQPQHF. For the CDR3, the DNA is TGCGCCAGCAGCCAAACGTTGAGCCAGGGAGGTGAACAGCCCCAGCATTTT.

The chain recombines TRBV12-3 or TRBV12-4 with TRBJ2-2, with D possibly matching TRBD2 (6 bases). The CDR3 loop spans 12 amino acids. The germline V and J ends were trimmed by 6 bases and 9 bases, with 11 bases remaining between them. CDR3 DNA sequence: TGTGCCAGCAGCTTGGGACTCAGGGAGCTGTTTTTT. This translates into CASSLGLRELFF.

The chain couples TRBV4-2 to TRBJ2-4; 9 bases agree with TRBD1. The V and J ends lost 5 bases and 3 bases, in that order; junction bases with no gene match: 8. The CDR3 totals 16 residues. Germline V CDR1 and CDR2: LGHNA, YNFKEQ. The DNA of the CDR3 is TGTGCCAGCAGCGGAGCACAGGGGGCCGTCAAAAACATTCAGTACTTC. Amino acids: CASSGAQGAVKNIQYF.

This clonotype was counted only a few times. The V call is TRBV4-2, the J call TRBJ2-2; TRBD2 aligns across 8 bases. V shed 3 bases and J 0 bases; nucleotides not matched to a gene: 6. The CDR3 sequence is 17 residues long. CDR1 LGHNA and CDR2 YNFKEQ come from the germline V gene. CDR3 protein: CASSHSGRGSNTGELFF. CDR3 bases: TGTGCCAGCAGCCACTCCGGGAGGGGATCGAACACCGGGGAGCTGTTTTTT.